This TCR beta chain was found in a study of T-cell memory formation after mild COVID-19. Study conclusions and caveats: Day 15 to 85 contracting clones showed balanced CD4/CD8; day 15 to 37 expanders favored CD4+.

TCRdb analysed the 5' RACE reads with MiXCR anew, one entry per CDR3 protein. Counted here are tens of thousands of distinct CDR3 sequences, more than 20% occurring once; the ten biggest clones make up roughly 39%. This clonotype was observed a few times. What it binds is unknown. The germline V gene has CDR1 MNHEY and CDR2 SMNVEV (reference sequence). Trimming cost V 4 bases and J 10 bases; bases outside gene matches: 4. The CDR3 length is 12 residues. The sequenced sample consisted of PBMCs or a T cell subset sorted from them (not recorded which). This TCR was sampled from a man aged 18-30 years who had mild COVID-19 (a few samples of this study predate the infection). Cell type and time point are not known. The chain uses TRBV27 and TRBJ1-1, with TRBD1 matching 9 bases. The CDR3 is CASSSGQGGAFF. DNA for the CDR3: TGTGCCAGCAGTTCGGGACAGGGAGGAGCTTTCTTT.